The text below deals with one T cell receptor (beta chain). Its antigen is not known. PCR was performed a second time for about 7 to 12 cycles using a sample-barcoded 5' primer and a J-beta primer mix. Every single cDNA molecule received a tag from a template-switch adaptor with 12 random nucleotides. MiXCR, applied by TCRdb to the 5' RACE reads, yields one record per CDR3 protein. In the table there are some 890,000 distinct CDR3 sequences, roughly 28% of which are singletons. This specimen belongs to a study of blood T cells in healthy people across ages. Between the trimmed V and J ends, which lost 3 bases and 4 bases, there was a span of 15 bases. The length of the CDR3 is 15 residues. From germline, CDR1 is SGHTA and CDR2 FQGNSA. Broader study findings: Roughly linearly, TCR beta diversity per million T cells fell as age increased. No conclusive comparison of naive versus antigen-experienced cells was possible with unsorted PBMCs.

These data were also reused for a study on T cells of mothers and their children. That paper notes: Relative to unrelated pairs, biologically related mother-child dyads exhibited marginally greater, non-significant overlap.

The sequence was obtained from a woman between 35 and 50 years old in good health. Sequencing input: blood. The rearrangement links TRBV7-2 to TRBJ1-2; D unresolved. Here the CDR3 reads CASSFPRGGSYGYTF. In nucleotides, the CDR3 is TGTGCCAGCAGCTTCCCCCGGGGAGGGAGCTATGGCTACACCTTC.